The TCR beta chain under discussion was sequenced for a study of cytomegalovirus exposure and HLA in healthy donors. Study-wide results and limits: Across donors, sequencing depth was assumed by presence/absence analyses to be roughly uniform. Most likely, a cluster of highly shared sequence variants arose as a sequencing artifact.

This clone occurred a few times. Its matching antigen is unknown. In the PCR, 60 Vbeta and 13 Jbeta primers were used. The protocol was immunoSEQ multiplex PCR, while the TCRdb copy is restricted to in-frame clones and leaves out a portion. The sample records about 210,000 clones, approximately 79% being singletons. The CDR3 is made up of 11 amino acids. V dropped 2 bases and J dropped 11 bases, with 12 bases sitting between them. From germline, CDR1 is DFQATT and CDR2 SNEGSKA (reference sequence). The chain is built from TRBV20-1 and TRBJ2-5, with D tentatively TRBD2 (5 bases). The specimen was PBMCs. This TCR was recovered from a male donor in good health and CMV-seronegative. CDR3 in DNA: TGCAGTGCTAGAAGGGTCGGGGAGCAGTACTTC. Its protein is CSARRVGEQYF.